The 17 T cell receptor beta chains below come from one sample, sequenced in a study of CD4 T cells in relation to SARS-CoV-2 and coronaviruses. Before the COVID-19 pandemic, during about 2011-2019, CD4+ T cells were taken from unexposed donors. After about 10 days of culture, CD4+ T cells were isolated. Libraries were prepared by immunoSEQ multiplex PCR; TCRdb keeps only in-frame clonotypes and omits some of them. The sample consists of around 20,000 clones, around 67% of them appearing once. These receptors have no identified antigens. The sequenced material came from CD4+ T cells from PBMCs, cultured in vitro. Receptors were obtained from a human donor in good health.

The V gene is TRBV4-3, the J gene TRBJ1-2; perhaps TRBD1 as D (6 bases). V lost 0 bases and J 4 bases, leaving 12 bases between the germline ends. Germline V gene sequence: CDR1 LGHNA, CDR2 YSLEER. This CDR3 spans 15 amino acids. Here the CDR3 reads CASSQDQGMGYGYTF. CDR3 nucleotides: TGCGCCAGCAGCCAAGATCAGGGGATGGGCTATGGCTACACCTTC.

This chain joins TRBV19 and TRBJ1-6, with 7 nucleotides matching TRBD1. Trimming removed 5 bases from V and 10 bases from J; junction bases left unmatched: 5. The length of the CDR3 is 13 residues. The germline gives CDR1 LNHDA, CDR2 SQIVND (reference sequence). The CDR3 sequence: CASSHRGNSPLHF. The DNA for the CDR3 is TGTGCCAGTAGTCACAGGGGAAACTCACCCCTCCACTTT.

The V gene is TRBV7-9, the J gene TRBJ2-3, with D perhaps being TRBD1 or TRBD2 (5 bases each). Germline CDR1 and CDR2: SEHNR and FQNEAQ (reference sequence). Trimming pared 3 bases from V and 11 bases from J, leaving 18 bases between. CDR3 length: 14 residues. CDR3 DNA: TGTGCCAGCAGCTTTTCCCTCAGGGACCCAAGGCAGTATTTT. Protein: CASSFSLRDPRQYF.

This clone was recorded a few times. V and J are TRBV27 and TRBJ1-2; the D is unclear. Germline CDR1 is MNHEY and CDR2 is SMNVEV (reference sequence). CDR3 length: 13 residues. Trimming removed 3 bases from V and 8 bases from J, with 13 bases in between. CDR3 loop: CASSFGQARGYTF. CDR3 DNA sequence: TGTGCCAGCAGTTTCGGCCAAGCAAGGGGCTACACCTTC.

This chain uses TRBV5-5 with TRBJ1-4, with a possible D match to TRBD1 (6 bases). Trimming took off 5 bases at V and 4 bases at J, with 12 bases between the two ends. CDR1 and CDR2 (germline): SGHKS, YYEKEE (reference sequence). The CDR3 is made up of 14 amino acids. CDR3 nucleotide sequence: TGTGCCAGCAGAAGACAGGAGTTTAATGAAAAACTGTTTTTT. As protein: CASRRQEFNEKLFF.

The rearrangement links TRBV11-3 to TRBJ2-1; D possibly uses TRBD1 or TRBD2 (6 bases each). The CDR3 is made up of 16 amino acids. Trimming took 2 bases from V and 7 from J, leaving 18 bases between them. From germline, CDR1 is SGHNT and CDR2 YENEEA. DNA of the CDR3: TGTGCCAGCAGCTTAAAGTTAGGGGGGCCAGAAAATGAGCAGTTCTTC. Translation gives CASSLKLGGPENEQFF.

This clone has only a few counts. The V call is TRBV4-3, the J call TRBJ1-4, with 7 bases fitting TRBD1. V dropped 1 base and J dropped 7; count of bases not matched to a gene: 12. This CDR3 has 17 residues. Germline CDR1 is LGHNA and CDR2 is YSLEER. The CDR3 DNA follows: TGCGCCAGCAGCCAAGGAGCGGTGAGGGGGCGTCGTGAAAAACTGTTTTTT. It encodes CASSQGAVRGRREKLFF.

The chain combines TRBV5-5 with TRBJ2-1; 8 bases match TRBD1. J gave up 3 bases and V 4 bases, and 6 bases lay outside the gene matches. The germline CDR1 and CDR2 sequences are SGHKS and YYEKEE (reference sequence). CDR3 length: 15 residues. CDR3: CASSPSGGDYNEQFF. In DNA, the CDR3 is TGTGCCAGCAGCCCCTCAGGGGGCGACTACAATGAGCAGTTCTTC.

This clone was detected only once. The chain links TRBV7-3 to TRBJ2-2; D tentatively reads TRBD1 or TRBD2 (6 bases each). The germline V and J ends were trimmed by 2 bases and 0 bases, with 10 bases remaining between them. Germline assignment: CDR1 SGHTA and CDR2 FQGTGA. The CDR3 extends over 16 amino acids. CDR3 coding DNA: TGTGCCAGCAGCTTAGGGGGCGGGACGAACACCGGGGAGCTGTTTTTT. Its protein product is CASSLGGGTNTGELFF.

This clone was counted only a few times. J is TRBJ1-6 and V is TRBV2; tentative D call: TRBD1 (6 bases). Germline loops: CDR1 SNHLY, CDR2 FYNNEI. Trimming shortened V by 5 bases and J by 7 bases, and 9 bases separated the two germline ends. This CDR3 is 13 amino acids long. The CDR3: CASSRGGNSPLHF. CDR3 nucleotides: TGTGCCAGCAGTCGAGGGGGAAATTCACCCCTCCACTTT.

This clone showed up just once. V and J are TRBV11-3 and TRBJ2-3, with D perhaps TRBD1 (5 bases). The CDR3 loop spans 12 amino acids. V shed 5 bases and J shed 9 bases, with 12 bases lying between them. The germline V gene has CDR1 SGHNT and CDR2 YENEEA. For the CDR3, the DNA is TGTGCCAGCAGCCTAGGGGATCGAACGCAGTATTTT. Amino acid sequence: CASSLGDRTQYF.

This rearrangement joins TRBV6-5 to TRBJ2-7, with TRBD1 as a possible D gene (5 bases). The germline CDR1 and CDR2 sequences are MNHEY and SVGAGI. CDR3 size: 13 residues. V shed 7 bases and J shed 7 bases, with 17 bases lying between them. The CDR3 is CASTEDATGEQYF. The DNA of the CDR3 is TGTGCCAGCACCGAAGATGCTACAGGAGAGCAGTACTTC.

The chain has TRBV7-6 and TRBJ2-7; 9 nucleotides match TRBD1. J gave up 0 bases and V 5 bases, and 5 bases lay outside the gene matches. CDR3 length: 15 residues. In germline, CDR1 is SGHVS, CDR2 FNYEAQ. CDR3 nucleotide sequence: TGTGCCAGCAGCCGGACAGGGGCGAGCTCCTACGAGCAGTACTTC. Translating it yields CASSRTGASSYEQYF.

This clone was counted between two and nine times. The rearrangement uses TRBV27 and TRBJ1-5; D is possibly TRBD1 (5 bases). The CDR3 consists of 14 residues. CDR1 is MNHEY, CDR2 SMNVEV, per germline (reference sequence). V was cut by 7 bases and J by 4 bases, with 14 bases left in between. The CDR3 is CASKEGQGNQPQHF. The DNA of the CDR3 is TGTGCCAGCAAGGAGGGGCAGGGAAATCAGCCCCAGCATTTT.

CDR3 residues: CASSRGLAGGELFF. The DNA of the CDR3 is TGTGCCAGCAGCCGGGGACTAGCCGGCGGGGAGCTGTTTTTT. This chain joins TRBV3-1 (or the pseudogene TRBV3-2) and TRBJ2-2, with TRBD2 matching 9 bases. Germline loops: CDR1 LGHDT, CDR2 YNNKEL (reference sequence). CDR3 length: 14 residues. V trimming: 4 bases; J trimming: 7 bases; junction bases outside the gene matches: 4.

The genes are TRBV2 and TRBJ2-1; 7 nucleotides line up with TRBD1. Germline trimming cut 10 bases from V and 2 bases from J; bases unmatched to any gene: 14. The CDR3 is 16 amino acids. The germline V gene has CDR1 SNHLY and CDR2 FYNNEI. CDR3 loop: CATTRSLGGPYNEQFF. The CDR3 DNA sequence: TGTGCCACCACACGCTCGTTAGGGGGCCCCTACAATGAGCAGTTCTTC.

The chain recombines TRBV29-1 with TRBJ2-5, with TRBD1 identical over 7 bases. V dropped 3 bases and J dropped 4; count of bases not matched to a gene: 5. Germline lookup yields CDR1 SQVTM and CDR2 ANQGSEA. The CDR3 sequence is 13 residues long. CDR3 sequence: CSVEQTGPETQYF. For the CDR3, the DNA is TGCAGCGTTGAGCAGACAGGGCCAGAGACCCAGTACTTC.